The present entry profiles one TCR beta chain with its context. This receptor's antigen is unknown. No much larger clonotype is one base removed from it; base qualities were not supplied. TCRbeta CDR3 regions were amplified from genomic DNA using the immunoSEQ Assay, a bias-controlled multiplex PCR. The source study handled its data this way. Nucleated cell counts per sample were estimated from amplification of reference gene primers within the assay. Sequence reads were collapsed and filtered to measure the absolute abundance of every unique TCRbeta CDR3 rearrangement. Productive Simpson clonality was computed per sample as the square root of Simpson's diversity index over productive rearrangements. TCRdb provides this immuneACCESS table in a form limited to in-frame rearrangements. Some clones are lacking; in checked studies, under half of them reflect an unresolved V gene, and why the rest are absent is not known. Clone size and the V and J calls come from that table; the DNA yielded D and trimming. For this sample there are fewer than 250,000 clones; under 80% appear just once. Roughly 12% of the sample goes to the ten largest clones.

This specimen comes from a study of blood T cell repertoires in COVID-19 (dated by TCRdb to 2019 to 2021). Notes on the research overall: Collaborator samples came from the United States, Italy and Spain and covered acute and convalescent phases of COVID-19. The material from the prospective study consisted of cDNA or gDNA derived from T cells, B-cell-depleted T cells, or PBMCs. Deeply sampled blood TCRbeta repertoires from subjects exposed to, actively infected with, or recovered from COVID-19 were included in the dataset. A freely available public database, intended as a resource for researchers studying the immune response to SARS-CoV-2, is where the repertoires were released. Samples came from the ongoing ImmuneRACE study (first 160 participants) plus 1,254 subjects from 6 global collaborators. The sample metadata nearly always contained a de-identified subject ID, COVID-19 status, age in years and sex. Where available, HLA class I and class II types were obtained from metadata supplied by the sample provider rather than from assay-based typing.

Paper-wide results and their limitations: How much clinical and demographic metadata was included differed by source and by participant, and the metadata was provided uncurated.

Whole blood was collected in K2EDTA tubes by collaborating institutions according to the institutions' own protocols. For TCRbeta analysis, collaborators shipped samples in one of three forms: frozen whole blood, isolated PBMCs, or DNA extracted from either of those sample types. The germline V gene supplies CDR1 MNHEY and CDR2 SVGAGI. V was cut back by 5 bases and J by 5 bases, leaving a gap of 13 bases between them. Its CDR3 holds 13 amino acids, cysteine through phenylalanine. Only the CDR3 DNA stays, 39 bases, in frame from base 1. The sequence derives from a woman between 45 and 60 years old with acute or convalescent COVID-19. The specimen was peripheral blood. This sequence uses TRBV6-5 and TRBJ2-7, with TRBD2 as a weak D call on 5 bases. The CDR3 reads CASSHFSGNEQYF. The DNA sequence is given as TGTGCCAGCAGTCACTTCTCGGGGAACGAGCAGTACTTC.